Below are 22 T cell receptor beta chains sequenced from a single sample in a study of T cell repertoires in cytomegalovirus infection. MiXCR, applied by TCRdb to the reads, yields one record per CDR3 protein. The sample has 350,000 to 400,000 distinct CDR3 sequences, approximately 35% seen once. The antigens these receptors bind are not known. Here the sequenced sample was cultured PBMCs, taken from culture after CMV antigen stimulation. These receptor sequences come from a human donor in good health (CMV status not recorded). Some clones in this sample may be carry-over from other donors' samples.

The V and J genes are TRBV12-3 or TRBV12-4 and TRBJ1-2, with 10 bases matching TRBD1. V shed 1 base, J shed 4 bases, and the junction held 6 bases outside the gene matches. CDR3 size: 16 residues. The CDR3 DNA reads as TGTGCCAGCAGTTTAGTGCCGGGACAGGGGACCTATGGCTACACCTTC. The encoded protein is CASSLVPGQGTYGYTF.

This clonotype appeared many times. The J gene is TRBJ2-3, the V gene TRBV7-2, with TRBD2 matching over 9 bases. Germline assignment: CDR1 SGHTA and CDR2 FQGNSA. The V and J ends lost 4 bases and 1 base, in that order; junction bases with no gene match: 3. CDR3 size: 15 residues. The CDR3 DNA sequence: TGTGCCAGCAGCTGGCGGGAGGGAGGCACAGATACGCAGTATTTT. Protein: CASSWREGGTDTQYF.

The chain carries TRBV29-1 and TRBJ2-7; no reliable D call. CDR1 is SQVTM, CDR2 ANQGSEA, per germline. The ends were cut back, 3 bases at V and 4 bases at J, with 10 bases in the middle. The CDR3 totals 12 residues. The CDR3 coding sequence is TGCAGCGTTGAGAACAGAGGATACGAGCAGTACTTC. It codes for CSVENRGYEQYF.

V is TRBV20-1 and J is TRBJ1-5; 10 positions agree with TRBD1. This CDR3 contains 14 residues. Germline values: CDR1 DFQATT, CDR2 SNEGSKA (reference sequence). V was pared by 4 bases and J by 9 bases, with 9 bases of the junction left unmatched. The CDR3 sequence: CSATSGQGGPPQHF. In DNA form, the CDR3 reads TGCAGTGCTACCTCAGGACAGGGGGGCCCGCCCCAGCATTTT.

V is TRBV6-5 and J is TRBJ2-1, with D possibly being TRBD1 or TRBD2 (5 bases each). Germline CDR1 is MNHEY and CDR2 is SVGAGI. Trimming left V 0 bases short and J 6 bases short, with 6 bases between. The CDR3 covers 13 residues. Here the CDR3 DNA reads TGTGCCAGCAGTTACTCCGGGGCCAATGAGCAGTTCTTC. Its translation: CASSYSGANEQFF.

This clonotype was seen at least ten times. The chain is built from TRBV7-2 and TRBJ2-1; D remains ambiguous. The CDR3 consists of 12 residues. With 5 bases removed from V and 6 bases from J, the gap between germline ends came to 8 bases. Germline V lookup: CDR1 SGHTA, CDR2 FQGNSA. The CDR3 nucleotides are TGTGCCAGCAGCGCCCGGGCCAATGAGCAGTTCTTC. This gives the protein CASSARANEQFF. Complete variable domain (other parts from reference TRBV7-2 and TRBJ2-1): GAGVSQSPSNKVTEKGKDVELRCDPISGHTALYWYRQSLGQGLEFLIYFQGNSAPDKSGLPSDRFSAERTGGSVSTLTIQRTQQEDSAVYLCASSARANEQFFGPGTRLTVL.

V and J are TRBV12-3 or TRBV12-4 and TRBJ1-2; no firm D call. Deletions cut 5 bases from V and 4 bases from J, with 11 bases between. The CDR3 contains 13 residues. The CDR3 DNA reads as TGTGCCAGCAGTCCCCCAGCATCCTATGGCTACACCTTC. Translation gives CASSPPASYGYTF.

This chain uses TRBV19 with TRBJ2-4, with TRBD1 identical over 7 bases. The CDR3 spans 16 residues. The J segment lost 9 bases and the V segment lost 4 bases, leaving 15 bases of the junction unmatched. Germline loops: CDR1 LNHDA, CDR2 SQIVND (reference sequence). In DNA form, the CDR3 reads TGTGCCAGTAGTACCAAGAACAGGGGCGAGGGCAGCATTCAGTACTTC. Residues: CASSTKNRGEGSIQYF. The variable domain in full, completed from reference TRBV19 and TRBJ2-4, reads DGGITQSPKYLFRKEGQNVTLSCEQNLNHDAMYWYRQDPGQGLRLIYYSQIVNDFQKGDIAEGYSVSREKKESFPLTVTSAQKNPTAFYLCASSTKNRGEGSIQYFGAGTRLSVL.

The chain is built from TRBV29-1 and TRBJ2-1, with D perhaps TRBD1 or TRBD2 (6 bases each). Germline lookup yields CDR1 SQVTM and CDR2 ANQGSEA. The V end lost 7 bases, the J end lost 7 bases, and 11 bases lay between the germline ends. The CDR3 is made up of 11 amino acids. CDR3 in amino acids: CSAEGGNEQFF. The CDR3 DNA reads TGCAGCGCAGAAGGGGGGAATGAGCAGTTCTTC.

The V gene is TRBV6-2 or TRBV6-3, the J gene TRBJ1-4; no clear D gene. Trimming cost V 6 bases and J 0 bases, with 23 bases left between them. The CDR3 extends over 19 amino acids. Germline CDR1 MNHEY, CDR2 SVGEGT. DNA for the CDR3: TGTGCCAGCAGGCAACAATATACCGGGCCGTACGCAACTAATGAAAAACTGTTTTTT. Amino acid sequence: CASRQQYTGPYATNEKLFF.

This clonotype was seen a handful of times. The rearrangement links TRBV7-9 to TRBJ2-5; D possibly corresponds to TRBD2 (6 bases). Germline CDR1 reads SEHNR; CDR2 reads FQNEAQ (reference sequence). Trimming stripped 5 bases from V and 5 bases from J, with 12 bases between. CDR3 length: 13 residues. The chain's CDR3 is CASSRDLSETQYF. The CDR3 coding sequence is TGTGCCAGCAGCCGGGACTTAAGCGAGACCCAGTACTTC.

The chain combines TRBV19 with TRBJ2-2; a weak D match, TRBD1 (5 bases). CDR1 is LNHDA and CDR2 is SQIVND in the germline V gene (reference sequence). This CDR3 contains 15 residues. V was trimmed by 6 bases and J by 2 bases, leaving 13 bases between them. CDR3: CASSNGGANTGELFF. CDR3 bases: TGTGCCAGTAGCAACGGTGGGGCCAACACCGGGGAGCTGTTTTTT.

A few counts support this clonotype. This chain's CDR3 is CASSILSGRGTDTQYF. CDR3 DNA sequence: TGTGCCAGCAGCATCCTTAGCGGGAGGGGCACAGATACGCAGTATTTT. The chain is built from TRBV7-2 and TRBJ2-3, with TRBD2 matching 11 bases. The CDR3 loop spans 16 amino acids. V lost 5 bases, J lost 1 base, and 5 bases stayed unmatched. In germline, CDR1 is SGHTA, CDR2 FQGNSA.

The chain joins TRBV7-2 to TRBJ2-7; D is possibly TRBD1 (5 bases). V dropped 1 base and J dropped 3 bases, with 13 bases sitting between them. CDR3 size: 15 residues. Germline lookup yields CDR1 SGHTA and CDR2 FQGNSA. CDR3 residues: CASSLVPQGRYEQYF. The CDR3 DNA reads TGTGCCAGCAGCTTAGTCCCCCAGGGCCGCTACGAGCAGTACTTC.

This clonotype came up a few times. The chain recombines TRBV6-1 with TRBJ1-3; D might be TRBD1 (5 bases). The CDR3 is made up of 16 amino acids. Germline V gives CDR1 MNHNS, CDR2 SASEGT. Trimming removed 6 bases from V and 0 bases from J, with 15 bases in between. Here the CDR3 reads CASSRGRPNSGNTIYF. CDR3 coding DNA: TGTGCCAGCAGCCGGGGGAGGCCTAACTCTGGAAACACCATATATTTT.

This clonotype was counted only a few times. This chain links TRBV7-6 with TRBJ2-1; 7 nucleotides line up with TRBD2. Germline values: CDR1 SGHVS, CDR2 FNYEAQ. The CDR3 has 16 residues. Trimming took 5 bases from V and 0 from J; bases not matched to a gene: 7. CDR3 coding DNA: TGTGCCAGCAGCCCGATGACTAGCTCCTCCTACAATGAGCAGTTCTTC. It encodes CASSPMTSSSYNEQFF.

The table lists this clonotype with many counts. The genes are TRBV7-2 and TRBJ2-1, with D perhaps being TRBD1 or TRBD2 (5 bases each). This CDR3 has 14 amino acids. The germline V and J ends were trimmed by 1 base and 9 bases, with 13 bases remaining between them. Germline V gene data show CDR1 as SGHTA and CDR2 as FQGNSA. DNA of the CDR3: TGTGCCAGCAGCTTAGTCGTTACCGGGACTGAGCAGTTCTTC. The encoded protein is CASSLVVTGTEQFF.

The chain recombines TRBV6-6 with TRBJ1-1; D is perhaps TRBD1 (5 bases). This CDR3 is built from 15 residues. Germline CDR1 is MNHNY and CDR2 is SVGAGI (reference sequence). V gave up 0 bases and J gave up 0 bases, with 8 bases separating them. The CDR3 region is CASSYSEGLNTEAFF. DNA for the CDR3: TGTGCCAGCAGTTACTCGGAGGGGTTGAACACTGAAGCTTTCTTT.

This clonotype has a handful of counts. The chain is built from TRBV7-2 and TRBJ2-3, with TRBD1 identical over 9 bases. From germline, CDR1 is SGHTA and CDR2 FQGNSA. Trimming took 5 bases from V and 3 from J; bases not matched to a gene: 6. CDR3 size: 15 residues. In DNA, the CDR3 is TGTGCCAGCAGCCCATCGGGACAGGGAACAGATACGCAGTATTTT. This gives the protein CASSPSGQGTDTQYF.

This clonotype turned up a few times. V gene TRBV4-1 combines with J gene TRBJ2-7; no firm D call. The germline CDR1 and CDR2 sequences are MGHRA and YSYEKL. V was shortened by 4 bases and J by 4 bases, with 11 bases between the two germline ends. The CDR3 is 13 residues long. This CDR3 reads CASSLQKGYEQYV. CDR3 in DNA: TGCGCCAGCAGCCTACAAAAGGGATACGAGCAGTACGTC.

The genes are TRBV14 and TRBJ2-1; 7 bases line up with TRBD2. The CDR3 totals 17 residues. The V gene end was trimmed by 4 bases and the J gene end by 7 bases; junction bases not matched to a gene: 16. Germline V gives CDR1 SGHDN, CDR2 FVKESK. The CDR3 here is CASSPPLGGSLFNEQFF. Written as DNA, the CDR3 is TGTGCCAGCAGCCCCCCTTTGGGCGGGAGTTTGTTTAATGAGCAGTTCTTC.

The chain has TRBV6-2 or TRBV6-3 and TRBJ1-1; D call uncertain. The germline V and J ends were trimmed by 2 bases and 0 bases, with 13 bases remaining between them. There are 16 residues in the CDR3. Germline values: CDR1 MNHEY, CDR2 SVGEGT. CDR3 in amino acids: CASSYGQHFMNTEAFF. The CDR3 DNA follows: TGTGCCAGCAGTTACGGGCAGCATTTCATGAACACTGAAGCTTTCTTT.